This T cell receptor (beta chain) was captured in a study of cytotoxic CD8 clonotypes in ibrutinib-treated CLL. Germline lookup yields CDR1 SGDLS and CDR2 YYNGEE. The junction had 7 bases not matched to a gene; V was cut back by 2 bases and J by 0 bases. This CDR3 is 19 amino acids long. The study, taken as a whole, reports: Clonotypes that were public were uncommon, and they contracted or stayed stable on treatment. For progressing versus sustained-remission patients, sampling times were not the same. Clonality increased at ibrutinib response, then returned toward baseline at progression.

Some clones are missing from TCRdb's copy, which holds only in-frame ones; the method was immunoSEQ multiplex PCR. Of about 130,000 clones listed, roughly 83% are singletons. In regard to this clone: As yet, its antigen is unknown.

V usage is TRBV9 and J usage is TRBJ2-3, with 15 bases identical to TRBD2. The sequence came from a human donor with chronic lymphocytic leukemia. The specimen comprised PBMCs, sampled after 12 months of ibrutinib treatment. In DNA, the CDR3 is TGTGCCAGCAGCGTTACTGCCGGGACTAGCGGGGGGAGCACAGATACGCAGTATTTT. Protein sequence: CASSVTAGTSGGSTDTQYF.